This T cell receptor beta chain was identified during a study of shared clonotypes between healthy human individuals (dated by TCRdb to 2020 to 2022). About the full investigation: A couple of women and a few men aged 18 to 49 years were included in the cohort. Per donor, three plates each were used for CD4 naive and CD4 memory, two for CD8 naive, and one for CD8 memory. The study deeply sequenced blood TCR repertoires of roughly five healthy adults to estimate repertoire size and the extent of clonotype sharing between individuals. Each donor's leukapheresis produced roughly between roughly 0.85 and 9.5 billion PBMCs. Different laboratories and diverse techniques were used to prepare libraries and sequence TCR repertoires, to increase sequencing depth and limit assay-specific biases. Findings and caveats that apply to the study as a whole: Incomplete sequencing was indicated by rarefaction of sorted-subset datasets, despite the large sequencing depth. Compared with non-shared clonotypes, the clonotypes found in all four sorted-subset donors had higher generation probabilities. Sampling was limited to blood, and TCR repertoires in tissue likely differ from TCR repertoires in blood. The small number of donors limited the genetic and exposure-history diversity represented. Sharing across a few donors was observed for roughly 5.4% of naive CD4, under 4% of naive CD8, 2% to 2.5% of memory CD4, and around 0.4% of memory CD8 clonotypes. Estimated clonotype richness was generally larger for naive than for memory subsets. Pairwise subsampling indicated that sequencing depth was expected to affect the degree of clonotype sharing among donors.

CDR1 is given as MRHNA and CDR2 as SNTAGT, both from the germline V gene. The CDR3, from cysteine to phenylalanine, totals 15 residues. Here the CDR3 DNA is all that survives: 45 bases in frame from base 1. V is cut by 0 bases and J by 0 bases, and the space between the germline ends is 6 bases. As for this clone: Its antigen is unknown. No base quality information exists; no much larger clone differs at one position.

The donors were healthy, HIV-negative adults with no recently reported acute infections or vaccinations. All donors were Caucasian adults living in Nashville, Tennessee, USA. The CD8 memory samples were a combination of magnetically selected CD45RO+ cells and CCR7-negative CD45RA+ effector memory (TemRA) cells. After blood collection by leukapheresis, PBMCs were isolated using Ficoll-Histopaque density gradient centrifugation and then cryopreserved in the vapor phase of liquid nitrogen. Analytical flow cytometry was used to check the purity and quantity of every magnetically sorted T cell population. From each sorted fraction, genomic DNA was isolated and quantified by UV absorbance on a Nanodrop 2000c. TCR CDR3 regions were amplified from genomic DNA by multiplex PCR using the deep immunoSEQ assay. For each cell subset, the extracted genomic DNA was distributed evenly across all wells of several immunoSEQ 96-well plates, and each plate served as one replicate. For sorted subsets, around 200 ng genomic DNA, equal to 30,000 to 35,000 T cell genomes, was loaded into each replicate PCR. Purified libraries were measured with a Qubit 3.0 fluorometer, size-checked on a Bioanalyzer 2100, and measured again with the KAPA Library Quantification kit. Each immunoSEQ 96-well plate was sequenced on its own single-read 150-cycle Illumina NextSeq 550 flow cell. Processing in the source paper ran as follows. The immunoSEQ output contained only junctional sequences without quality scores, so filtering could not match that applied to full-length reads. To assign V/J genes and CDR3, sequences were annotated against IMGT germline references using PyIR, a Python wrapper for IgBLAST v1.9. Reads were removed for weak V/J assignments (E-value above 1e-6), missing CDR3, stop codons, out-of-frame junctions, or ambiguous translated residues. V3J clonotypes were defined by identical inferred V gene, J gene, and CDR3 amino acid sequence. Percentage overlap between repertoires was computed as shared unique clonotypes divided by the size of the smaller repertoire. RTK rarefaction, the Chao1 estimator, and Recon v2.1 estimates of unobserved clonotypes were used to assess repertoire richness. OLGA was used to compute generation probabilities for all TCRbeta clonotypes that the gDNA method yielded from a handful of donors. In TCRdb, the immuneACCESS table is reduced to in-frame sequences with V and J assigned. These tables do not hold every clone; where another copy was compared, an unresolved V gene accounts for under half, and the others remain unexplained. Clonal size and the V and J genes are those of that table, whereas D and trimming came from the DNA. This sample gives 70,000 to 95,000 clones in total; 62% of them show up just once. Approximately 56% of the sample rests with the top ten.

Rearrangement joined TRBV6-4 to TRBJ2-1; too little of a D gene remains to name it. The sequence came from a man aged 25 to 40 in good health. Sequencing was performed on memory CD8+ T cells sorted from blood. Taken with the paper, the label for cell subset or site translates to: CD45RO+ cells pooled with CCR7-negative TemRA cells. Here the CDR3 is given as CASSDSQSSYNEQFF. The DNA is TGTGCCAGCAGTGACTCACAGAGCTCCTACAATGAGCAGTTCTTC.